The rows below give T cell receptor beta chains drawn from one sample of a study of blood T cells in healthy people across ages. TCRdb reprocessed the 5' RACE reads via MiXCR and lists one record per CDR3 protein. The sample has 540,000 or so distinct CDR3 sequences, approximately 30% seen once. Sequencing was performed on blood. These receptors were collected from a woman aged 70 to 79 in good health. CDR3s include the opening cysteine and the closing phenylalanine or tryptophan. Size tells how often a clone was seen (once, few, many) or the class of an expanded clone, and some rows leave it out.

CDR3: CASSYGTSGVETQYF; J: TRBJ2-5; size: .; V: TRBV6-2/TRBV6-3
CDR3: CGVELTGQETQYF; J: TRBJ2-5; size: .; V: TRBV29-1
CDR3: CASSLGATGDRSEQFF; J: TRBJ2-1; size: .; V: TRBV7-9
CDR3: CASSPGGHMNTEAFF; J: TRBJ1-1; size: .; V: TRBV28
CDR3: CSARGTSGGINEQFF; J: TRBJ2-1; size: .; V: TRBV20-1
CDR3: CASSEDRLAQAGEQYF; J: TRBJ2-5; size: few; V: TRBV2
CDR3: CSARYNSDEQYF; J: TRBJ2-7; size: .; V: TRBV20-1
CDR3: CASSLEGPRGYTF; J: TRBJ1-2; size: few; V: TRBV5-1
CDR3: CASKEEGPDTQYF; J: TRBJ2-3; size: few; V: TRBV6-2/TRBV6-3
CDR3: CASSQSWGGYYEQYF; J: TRBJ2-7; size: once; V: TRBV4-3
CDR3: CASSAPDRVGEKLFF; J: TRBJ1-4; size: .; V: TRBV5-1
CDR3: CASSQVPGEFYGYTF; J: TRBJ1-2; size: .; V: TRBV4-1
CDR3: CSVEEWELPYGYTF; J: TRBJ1-2; size: .; V: TRBV29-1
CDR3: CAIRKTDYTSGNTIYF; J: TRBJ1-3; size: .; V: TRBV10-3
CDR3: CASLPTGAGGVDTQYF; J: TRBJ2-3; size: few; V: TRBV5-1
CDR3: CASSLGYTQYF; J: TRBJ2-3; size: .; V: TRBV12-3/TRBV12-4
CDR3: CASSVMRGSDEQFF; J: .; size: .; V: TRBV27
CDR3: CAITTGGGRSYNEQFF; J: TRBJ2-1; size: few; V: TRBV10-3
CDR3: CASSFQGTDTQYF; J: TRBJ2-3; size: many; V: TRBV5-1
CDR3: CASSRGQGIEAFF; J: TRBJ1-1; size: .; V: TRBV3-1
CDR3: CASSLQGLSEKLFF; J: TRBJ1-4; size: .; V: TRBV7-9
CDR3: CASSAASVFPFF; J: TRBJ2-5; size: .; V: TRBV7-2
CDR3: CSARGTYGTVYGYTF; J: TRBJ1-2; size: few; V: TRBV20-1
CDR3: CASSATQAQPQHF; J: TRBJ1-5; size: .; V: TRBV7-2
CDR3: CAISDSQRGLGETQYF; J: TRBJ2-5; size: few; V: TRBV10-3
CDR3: CASSRTGSLTYEQYF; J: .; size: few; V: TRBV2
CDR3: CATSRDRAGPYQPQHF; J: TRBJ1-5; size: few; V: TRBV15
CDR3: CASSLQVSGANVLTF; J: TRBJ2-6; size: many; V: TRBV11-2
CDR3: CSVEPRGTEPTDTQYF; J: TRBJ2-3; size: .; V: TRBV29-1
CDR3: CSAVRGEQYF; J: TRBJ2-7; size: few; V: TRBV20-1
CDR3: CASSDTPGQGGSYEQYF; J: TRBJ2-7; size: .; V: TRBV6-1
CDR3: CAISETGVNANTGELFF; J: TRBJ2-2; size: .; V: TRBV10-3
CDR3: CASSQDYNYEQYF; J: TRBJ2-7; size: .; V: TRBV4-3